A single sample is the source of the 28 T cell receptor beta chains below, sequenced in a study of identical twins. TCRdb itself ran the 5' RACE reads through MiXCR, one entry per CDR3 protein. Among hundreds of thousands of distinct CDR3 sequences listed, less than 9% were seen once. The same sample was also studied in work on yellow fever vaccine responses in identical twins.

What was sequenced was memory (CD45RO+) T cells sorted from blood. The receptors here all came from a woman aged 18-29 years in good health.

The chain combines TRBV10-3 with TRBJ1-2, with D uncertain. The CDR3 has 14 amino acids. Germline lookup yields CDR1 ENHRY and CDR2 SYGVKD. Trimming shortened V by 10 bases and J by 6 bases, and 21 bases separated the two germline ends. This chain's CDR3 is CATQMIKGSDGYTF. The CDR3 DNA reads TGTGCCACCCAAATGATAAAGGGTAGCGATGGCTACACCTTC.

The chain is built from TRBV12-3 or TRBV12-4 and TRBJ2-4; D gene unclear. The CDR3 covers 14 residues. V was shortened by 3 bases and J by 1 base, with 7 bases between the two germline ends. CDR3 sequence reads: CASSFRQAKNIQYF. CDR3 in DNA: TGTGCCAGCAGTTTCCGGCAGGCCAAAAACATTCAGTACTTC.

The chain uses TRBV15 and TRBJ1-5; D is unclear. Germline CDR1 and CDR2: LNHNV and YYDKDF (reference sequence). This CDR3 is built from 13 residues. V lost 2 bases to trimming and J lost 4 bases, with 6 bases between them. The CDR3 region has the DNA TGTGCCACCAGCAGATATACTAATCAGCCCCAGCATTTT. Protein: CATSRYTNQPQHF.

About this clonotype: The DNA is left out, because the CDR3 cannot be placed on it with certainty; the CDR3 is given as TCRdb lists it. The chain has TRBV21-1 and TRBJ1-1. TRBV21-1 constitutes a pseudogene. The CDR3 is 13 residues long, ends included. CDR3 in amino acids: CASSKAVAGGAFF.

This clonotype turned up a few times. The rearrangement links TRBV5-1 to TRBJ1-4; D is uncertain. CDR1 is SGHRS and CDR2 is YFSETQ in the germline V gene. V lost 8 bases and J 3 bases, leaving 14 bases between the germline ends. The CDR3 extends over 14 amino acids. The CDR3 DNA reads as TGCGCCAGTCAGCTCGGGTCTGCTAATGAAAAACTGTTTTTT. Translated, it gives CASQLGSANEKLFF.

The rearrangement links TRBV9 to TRBJ1-6, with D unclear. The V and J ends lost 4 bases and 6 bases respectively, with 11 bases between them. The CDR3 contains 14 residues. The V gene's germline CDR1 is SGDLS and CDR2 YYNGEE. The DNA of the CDR3 is TGTGCCAGCAGCCTCGGGAGACTTAATTCACCCCTCCACTTT. It is translated as CASSLGRLNSPLHF.

This clonotype was observed at least ten times. This rearrangement joins TRBV7-9 to TRBJ1-1, with D possibly matching TRBD1 (6 bases). The CDR3 sequence is 16 residues long. Germline V CDR1 and CDR2: SEHNR, FQNEAQ (reference sequence). Trimming took 5 bases from V and 0 from J, leaving 16 bases between them. The CDR3 DNA follows: TGTGCCAGCAGCAGGAGACAGGCGAACATGAACACTGAAGCTTTCTTT. It encodes CASSRRQANMNTEAFF.

This clonotype was detected ten times or more. This sequence joins TRBV7-2 and TRBJ2-7, with D uncertain. Per the germline V gene, CDR1 is SGHTA and CDR2 is FQGNSA. Trimming stripped 2 bases from V and 4 bases from J, with 6 bases between. This CDR3 has 12 residues. DNA of the CDR3: TGTGCCAGCAGCTTAATCCCTTACGAGCAGTACTTC. It encodes CASSLIPYEQYF.

Many counts were recorded for this clonotype. The chain combines TRBV6-5 with TRBJ1-1; D is ambiguous. The CDR3 length is 15 residues. Trimming pared 3 bases from V and 2 bases from J, leaving 13 bases between. Per the germline V gene, CDR1 is MNHEY and CDR2 is SVGAGI. The CDR3 loop is CASSYSPEKNTEAFF. The CDR3 coding sequence is TGTGCCAGCAGTTATTCTCCAGAGAAAAACACTGAAGCTTTCTTT.

The gene calls are TRBV13 and TRBJ1-3; D gene ambiguous. The germline V gene encodes CDR1 PRHDT and CDR2 FYEKMQ (reference sequence). V lost 1 base to trimming and J lost 8 bases, with 6 bases between them. The CDR3 runs to 12 residues. The CDR3 is CASSLALDTIYF. In nucleotides, the CDR3 is TGTGCCAGCAGCTTAGCTCTTGACACCATATATTTT.

The chain links TRBV19 to TRBJ2-3; a possible D gene is TRBD2 (6 bases). V was pared by 4 bases and J by 7 bases, with 15 bases between. The CDR3 runs 14 residues. The germline V gene has CDR1 LNHDA and CDR2 SQIVND (reference sequence). The CDR3 protein is CASSTAGTGYTQYF. CDR3 bases: TGTGCCAGTAGTACGGCGGGAACGGGATATACGCAGTATTTT.

This clonotype was observed a handful of times. J is TRBJ2-1 and V is TRBV6-1; 9 nucleotides align to TRBD1. The CDR3 runs 16 residues. CDR1 is MNHNS, CDR2 SASEGT, per germline. The V segment lost 6 bases and the J segment 3 bases; nucleotides outside the gene matches: 9. The CDR3 sequence: CASRRQDRGNYNEQFF. Here the CDR3 DNA reads TGTGCCAGCAGGAGGCAGGACAGGGGAAACTACAATGAGCAGTTCTTC.

The chain joins TRBV3-1 to TRBJ1-2; D call uncertain. V was clipped by 4 bases and J by 2 bases, with 11 bases between them. This CDR3 has 14 amino acids. Germline CDR1 is LGHDT and CDR2 is YNNKEL (reference sequence). CDR3 coding DNA: TGTGCCAGCAGCCGGACCCTCGGGAACTATGGCTACACCTTC. This sequence encodes CASSRTLGNYGYTF.

In its sample, this clonotype was seen a few times. V gene TRBV4-2 combines with J gene TRBJ2-1; D remains unclear. Per germline, CDR1 LGHNA and CDR2 YNFKEQ. Trimming took 3 bases from V and 0 from J, leaving 24 bases between them. The CDR3 is 20 amino acids. This CDR3 reads CASSHMAYLASTASYNEQFF. Here the CDR3 DNA reads TGTGCCAGCAGCCATATGGCTTACCTTGCGTCCACGGCCTCCTACAATGAGCAGTTCTTC.

This clonotype was counted between two and nine times. The chain is built from TRBV29-1 and TRBJ1-1; a weak D match, TRBD1 (5 bases). Germline V gene lookup returns CDR1 SQVTM and CDR2 ANQGSEA. The CDR3 spans 12 residues. V dropped 6 bases and J dropped 4 bases, with 12 bases sitting between them. The CDR3: CSVSLGVTEAFF. The DNA for the CDR3 is TGCAGCGTCTCCTTGGGGGTCACTGAAGCTTTCTTT.

Many counts were recorded for this clonotype. The J gene is TRBJ2-1, the V gene TRBV29-1; no reliable D call. The CDR3 consists of 11 residues. Germline CDR1 SQVTM, CDR2 ANQGSEA. V lost 4 bases and J 6 bases, leaving 7 bases between the germline ends. CDR3 residues: CSVGGVNEQFF. The CDR3 nucleotides are TGCAGCGTTGGGGGTGTCAATGAGCAGTTCTTC.

This clonotype was observed at least ten times. The CDR3 loop reads CASSLGPLGGVYEQYV. CDR3 sequence (DNA): TGTGCCAGCAGTCTGGGGCCCCTTGGGGGCGTCTACGAGCAGTACGTC. The rearrangement joins TRBV12-3 or TRBV12-4 to TRBJ2-7; TRBD1 is a possible D gene (6 bases). V lost 5 bases and J 3 bases, leaving 20 bases between the germline ends. The CDR3 length is 16 residues.

This clonotype was found a few times. For the CDR3, the DNA is TGCAGTGCTCCGGACCAACTCAATGAGCAGTTCTTC. Translation: CSAPDQLNEQFF. The chain combines TRBV20-1 with TRBJ2-1; D remains unclear. V was shortened by 5 bases and J by 6 bases, with 11 bases between the two germline ends. Germline assignment: CDR1 DFQATT and CDR2 SNEGSKA (reference sequence). The CDR3 runs 12 residues.

This clonotype was counted ten times or more. The chain recombines TRBV5-5 with TRBJ2-1, with TRBD2 identical over 10 bases. CDR1 is SGHKS and CDR2 is YYEKEE in the germline V gene (reference sequence). J was trimmed by 6 bases and V by 5 bases; bases with no gene match: 8. The CDR3 has 15 amino acids. The CDR3 nucleotides are TGTGCCAGCAGATATATAACTAGCGGGACCAATGAGCAGTTCTTC. Protein sequence: CASRYITSGTNEQFF.

This clonotype has at least ten counts. V and J are TRBV2 and TRBJ2-1; D is undetermined. Germline V CDR1 and CDR2: SNHLY, FYNNEI. The CDR3 has 13 amino acids. V was trimmed by 2 bases and J by 10 bases, leaving 12 bases between them. The CDR3 spells CASSEPNGREQFF. In DNA form, the CDR3 reads TGTGCCAGCAGTGAACCAAACGGCAGGGAGCAGTTCTTC.

The V gene is TRBV6-1, the J gene TRBJ1-6; 7 bases agree with TRBD1. CDR3 size: 14 residues. Germline V gene lookup returns CDR1 MNHNS and CDR2 SASEGT. The ends lost 6 bases at V and 6 bases at J; junction bases unmatched: 5. For the CDR3, the DNA is TGTGCCAGCAGACTTCGACAGGGTAATTCACCCCTCCACTTT. Amino acids: CASRLRQGNSPLHF.

The J gene is TRBJ2-3, the V gene TRBV6-5, with 11 bases identical to TRBD1. CDR1 and CDR2 (germline): MNHEY, SVGAGI. The CDR3 runs 16 residues. V dropped 3 bases and J dropped 3; count of bases not matched to a gene: 5. The chain's CDR3 is CASSYYGTGGTDTQYF. The CDR3 coding sequence is TGTGCCAGCAGTTATTACGGGACAGGGGGGACAGATACGCAGTATTTT.

This clonotype appeared a few times. This chain joins TRBV20-1 and TRBJ1-6, with 7 bases aligning to TRBD1. This CDR3 is 15 amino acids long. With 6 bases clipped from V and 7 bases from J, the junction kept 12 bases outside the gene matches. The germline gives CDR1 DFQATT, CDR2 SNEGSKA (reference sequence). The CDR3 is CSAKPPGTANSPLHF. DNA of the CDR3: TGCAGTGCGAAACCACCCGGGACAGCAAATTCACCCCTCCACTTT.

The genes are TRBV28 and TRBJ2-5; 9 bases align to TRBD1. There are 12 residues in the CDR3. The germline gives CDR1 MDHEN, CDR2 SYDVKM. Germline trimming cut 8 bases from V and 3 bases from J; bases unmatched to any gene: 1. The CDR3 reads CASGDREETQYF. The CDR3 DNA reads as TGTGCCAGCGGGGACAGGGAAGAGACCCAGTACTTC.

This clonotype was observed a few times. The chain joins TRBV10-3 to TRBJ2-1, with TRBD2 matching 9 bases. There are 16 residues in the CDR3. Germline values: CDR1 ENHRY, CDR2 SYGVKD. V was pared by 3 bases and J by 2 bases, with 5 bases of the junction left unmatched. In nucleotides, the CDR3 is TGTGCCATCAGTGACGGTAGCGGGAGACCCTACAATGAGCAGTTCTTC. It yields the protein CAISDGSGRPYNEQFF.

V and J are TRBV6-2 or TRBV6-3 and TRBJ1-3; no clear D. The CDR3 sequence is 12 residues long. Per the germline V gene, CDR1 is MNHEY and CDR2 is SVGEGT. V was pared by 7 bases and J by 3 bases, with 7 bases between. For the CDR3, the DNA is TGTGCCAGCACTGAATATGGAAACACCATATATTTT. It specifies CASTEYGNTIYF.

This clonotype came up a few times. The rearrangement joins TRBV18 to TRBJ2-3; D ambiguous. Looked up from germline, CDR1 is KGHSH and CDR2 is LQKENI. The CDR3 has 14 residues. Trimming left V 2 bases short and J 0 bases short, with 6 bases between. The CDR3 DNA reads as TGTGCCAGCTCACCAAGCCTAAGCACAGATACGCAGTATTTT. Its protein product is CASSPSLSTDTQYF.

The CDR3 bases are TGTGCCAGCAGCCTGACAGGGGTGAGTCAGCCCCAGCATTTT. This sequence encodes CASSLTGVSQPQHF. This chain links TRBV6-2 or TRBV6-3 with TRBJ1-5; the match to TRBD1 covers 8 bases. Germline assignment: CDR1 MNHEY and CDR2 SVGEGT. V lost 6 bases, J lost 6 bases, and 7 bases stayed unmatched. The CDR3 totals 14 residues.